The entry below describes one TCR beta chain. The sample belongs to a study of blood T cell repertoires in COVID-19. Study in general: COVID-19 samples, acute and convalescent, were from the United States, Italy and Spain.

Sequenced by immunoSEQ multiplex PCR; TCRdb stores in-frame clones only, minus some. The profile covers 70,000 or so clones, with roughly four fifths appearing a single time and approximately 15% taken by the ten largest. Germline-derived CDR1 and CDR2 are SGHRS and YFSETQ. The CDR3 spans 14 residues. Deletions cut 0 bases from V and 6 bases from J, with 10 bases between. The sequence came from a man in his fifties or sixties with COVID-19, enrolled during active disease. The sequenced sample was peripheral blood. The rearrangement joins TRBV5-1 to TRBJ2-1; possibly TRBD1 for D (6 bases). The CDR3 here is CASSLVGTSNEQFF. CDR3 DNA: TGCGCCAGCAGCTTGGTCGGGACAAGCAATGAGCAGTTCTTC.